The 17 T cell receptor beta chains listed next were all sequenced from one sample in a study of blood T cells in healthy people across ages. A sample-barcoded 5' primer and a J-beta primer mix were used in a second PCR of about 7 to 12 cycles. TCRdb reanalysed the 5' RACE reads using MiXCR and keeps one entry per CDR3 protein. The sample lists 450,000 to 700,000 distinct CDR3 sequences; approximately 25% were seen once. Sample: blood. These TCRs come from a woman aged 70-85 years in good health.

The V gene is TRBV6-5, the J gene TRBJ2-5; tentatively, D is TRBD1 (6 bases). TRBJ2-7 matches the DNA end more closely, so the J call is doubtful. This CDR3 has 14 amino acids. The V gene's germline CDR1 is MNHEY and CDR2 SVGAGI. CDR3 bases: TGTGCCAGCAAAGGGGGTCGGGTTTCCTACGAGCAGTACTTC. Its translation is CASKGGRVSYEQYF.

This chain uses TRBV18 with TRBJ2-5; D unclear. The V end was cut by 5 bases, the J end by 4 bases, with 14 bases between. This CDR3 contains 14 residues. Germline V gene data show CDR1 as KGHSH and CDR2 as LQKENI. The CDR3 is CASSASRVPETQYF. The CDR3, as DNA: TGTGCCAGCTCAGCGAGTAGGGTTCCAGAGACCCAGTACTTC.

This clonotype was seen a handful of times. The rearrangement uses TRBV9 and TRBJ1-1; possibly TRBD1 for D (5 bases). In germline, CDR1 is SGDLS, CDR2 YYNGEE. This CDR3 spans 15 amino acids. V gave up 4 bases and J gave up 2 bases, with 15 bases separating them. CDR3 sequence: CASSPSGGGNTEAFF. In DNA form, the CDR3 reads TGTGCCAGCAGCCCTTCCGGCGGGGGAAACACTGAAGCTTTCTTT.

This clonotype came up many times. V usage is TRBV6-6 and J usage is TRBJ1-4; unclear D gene. Germline loops: CDR1 MNHNY, CDR2 SVGAGI (reference sequence). V lost 3 bases to trimming and J lost 7 bases, with 12 bases between them. This CDR3 region has 14 residues. The CDR3 DNA reads TGTGCCAGCAGTTATCGGGGTGGGAGTGAAAAACTGTTTTTT. It specifies CASSYRGGSEKLFF.

This clonotype was seen more than once but under ten times. The chain has TRBV11-2 and TRBJ2-4, with D perhaps assigned TRBD1 or TRBD2 (5 bases each). The CDR3 contains 16 residues. Germline V lookup: CDR1 SGHAT, CDR2 FQNNGV. The germline V and J ends were trimmed by 3 bases and 2 bases, with 14 bases remaining between them. The CDR3 loop is CASSFGGSGSKNIQYF. The CDR3 DNA is TGTGCCAGCAGCTTTGGGGGATCTGGATCCAAAAACATTCAGTACTTC.

This chain links TRBV20-1 with TRBJ2-7; 9 bases are a match to TRBD1. CDR1 DFQATT and CDR2 SNEGSKA come from the germline V gene (reference sequence). The V segment lost 6 bases and the J segment 6 bases; nucleotides outside the gene matches: 6. This CDR3 has 12 residues. The CDR3 sequence is CSAPTGGGEQYF. DNA for the CDR3: TGCAGTGCACCAACAGGGGGCGGCGAGCAGTACTTC.

This clonotype was observed a handful of times. CDR3 sequence (DNA): TGTGCCAGCAGCTTATCCGGGCAGGGGGCCTATGGCTACACCTTC. Its translation is CASSLSGQGAYGYTF. J is TRBJ1-2 and V is TRBV5-6; 8 positions agree with TRBD1. The CDR3 length is 15 residues. Germline V CDR1 and CDR2: SGHDT, YYEEEE. V gave up 2 bases and J gave up 4 bases; unmatched junction bases: 7.

The chain has TRBV7-2 and TRBJ2-5, with D perhaps matching TRBD1 (6 bases). The CDR3 has 15 residues. The V gene lost 5 bases and the J gene lost 9 bases, with 22 bases spanning the gap. Germline V gives CDR1 SGHTA, CDR2 FQGNSA. CDR3 region: CASSPIDRSSWAQYF. CDR3 DNA: TGTGCCAGCAGCCCCATAGACAGGTCGAGTTGGGCCCAGTACTTC.

This clonotype came up a few times. The CDR3 nucleotides read TGTGCCAGCAGCCTTACAGGGGACAGCCATTATGGCTACACCTTC. Its translation is CASSLTGDSHYGYTF. The chain carries TRBV7-6 and TRBJ1-2; 7 bases match TRBD1. Germline loops: CDR1 SGHVS, CDR2 FNYEAQ. Unmatched junction bases numbered 11, after V lost 5 bases and J lost 5 bases. There are 15 residues in the CDR3.

The genes are TRBV6-2 or TRBV6-3 and TRBJ2-5; TRBD2 might be the D (7 bases). Deletions cut 6 bases from V and 6 bases from J, with 17 bases between. CDR1 and CDR2 (germline): MNHEY, SVGEGT. The CDR3 loop spans 14 amino acids. DNA for the CDR3: TGTGCCAGCAGCCACGGGGGGCCGTCGAAGACCCAGTACTTC. This encodes CASSHGGPSKTQYF.

The chain uses TRBV5-6 and TRBJ2-3; D is perhaps TRBD1 (6 bases). The CDR3 has 15 residues. CDR1 is SGHDT and CDR2 is YYEEEE in the germline V gene. V gave up 4 bases and J gave up 4 bases, with 16 bases separating them. CDR3 amino acids: CASSLRTVSSDTQYF. For the CDR3, the DNA is TGTGCCAGCAGCCTAAGGACAGTTTCCTCAGATACGCAGTATTTT.

This clonotype was observed at least ten times. The chain is built from TRBV20-1 and TRBJ1-2; a weak D match, TRBD1 (6 bases). In germline, CDR1 is DFQATT, CDR2 SNEGSKA (reference sequence). The CDR3 length is 13 residues. The ends were cut back, 1 base at V and 4 bases at J, with 10 bases in the middle. CDR3 residues: CSARGDMPYGYTF. The CDR3 nucleotides read TGCAGTGCTAGAGGGGACATGCCCTATGGCTACACCTTC.

The chain has TRBV6-2 or TRBV6-3 and TRBJ1-5; 9 bases match TRBD1. Germline CDR1 and CDR2: MNHEY and SVGEGT. CDR3 size: 13 residues. J was trimmed by 4 bases and V by 7 bases; bases with no gene match: 2. CDR3 DNA: TGTGCCAGCAACGACAGGGGGAATCAGCCCCAGCATTTT. Translated, it gives CASNDRGNQPQHF.

A few counts support this clonotype. The rearrangement uses TRBV7-9 and TRBJ2-3; no definite D call. CDR3 length: 15 residues. With 5 bases removed from V and 3 bases from J, the gap between germline ends came to 15 bases. The germline gives CDR1 SEHNR, CDR2 FQNEAQ (reference sequence). The DNA of the CDR3 is TGTGCCAGCAGCCCCCTCGGGTTCAGGACAGATACGCAGTATTTT. This codes for CASSPLGFRTDTQYF.

Ten or more counts support this clonotype. The chain links TRBV5-5 to TRBJ1-2, with 7 nucleotides matching TRBD1. The CDR3 is 16 residues long. The V gene's germline CDR1 is SGHKS and CDR2 YYEKEE (reference sequence). Unmatched junction bases numbered 10, after V lost 1 base and J lost 4 bases. The CDR3 sequence is CASSLQGVETAYGYTF. The CDR3 DNA is TGTGCCAGCAGCTTGCAGGGGGTTGAGACTGCCTATGGCTACACCTTC.

Many counts were recorded for this clonotype. V is TRBV3-1 and J is TRBJ1-2; no firm D call. This CDR3 has 11 amino acids. Germline lookup yields CDR1 LGHDT and CDR2 YNNKEL (reference sequence). Between the trimmed V and J ends, which lost 0 bases and 4 bases, there was a span of 0 bases. The CDR3 region has the DNA TGTGCCAGCAGCCAAGACTATGGCTACACCTTC. Its protein is CASSQDYGYTF.

The chain uses TRBV11-2 and TRBJ2-6; D is undetermined. Germline CDR1 SGHAT, CDR2 FQNNGV. The length of the CDR3 is 15 residues. The V end lost 7 bases, the J end lost 0 bases, and 10 bases lay between the germline ends. CDR3 in amino acids: CASTHAFSGANVLTF. CDR3 coding DNA: TGTGCCAGCACTCACGCATTCTCTGGGGCCAACGTCCTGACTTTC. The full variable domain, rest sourced from reference TRBV11-2 and TRBJ2-6, is EAGVAQSPRYKIIEKRQSVAFWCNPISGHATLYWYQQILGQGPKLLIQFQNNGVVDDSQLPKDRFSAERLKGVDSTLKIQPAKLEDSAVYLCASTHAFSGANVLTFGAGSRLTVL.